The present T cell receptor beta chain was sequenced within a study of T cell repertoires in cytomegalovirus infection. Study-level findings and limits: Dominating the ex vivo response were TCR beta clonotypes that were CMV-specific and HLA-C-restricted.

TCRdb re-derived calls from the reads in MiXCR, one entry per CDR3 protein. Of about 300,000 distinct CDR3 sequences in the sample, roughly a tenth were seen once. Deletions cut 0 bases from V and 0 bases from J, with 8 bases between. The CDR3 runs to 16 residues. Germline V gives CDR1 SGHDN, CDR2 FVKESK. This clonotype was seen more than once but under ten times. Its target is unknown. This sequence joins TRBV14 and TRBJ2-2, with D unclear. The TCR was taken from a human donor in good health (CMV status not recorded). Some clones in this sample may be carry-over from other donors' samples. Sample: PBMCs. The CDR3 bases are TGTGCCAGCAGCCAAGATCGGCAGACGAACACCGGGGAGCTGTTTTTT. Amino acid sequence: CASSQDRQTNTGELFF.